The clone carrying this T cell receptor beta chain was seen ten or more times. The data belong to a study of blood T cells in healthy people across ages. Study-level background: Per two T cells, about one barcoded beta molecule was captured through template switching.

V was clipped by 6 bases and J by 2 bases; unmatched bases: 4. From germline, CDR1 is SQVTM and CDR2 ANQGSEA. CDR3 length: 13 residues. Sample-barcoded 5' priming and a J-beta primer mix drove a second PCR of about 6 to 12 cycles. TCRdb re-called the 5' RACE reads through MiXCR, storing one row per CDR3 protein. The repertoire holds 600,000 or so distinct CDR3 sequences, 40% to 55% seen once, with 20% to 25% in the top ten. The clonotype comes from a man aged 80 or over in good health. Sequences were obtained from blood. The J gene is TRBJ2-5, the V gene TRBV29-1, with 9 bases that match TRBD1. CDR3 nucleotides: TGCAGCGTGGGGACAGGGCCGCAAGAGACCCAGTACTTC. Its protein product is CSVGTGPQETQYF.